These T cell receptor beta chains were read from a single sample in a study of response to subunit inactivated influenza vaccine. TCRdb used MiXCR to reprocess the RT-PCR reads, holding one entry per CDR3 protein. The sample shows about 500,000 distinct CDR3 sequences, approximately 15% of them seen only once. Material: CD4+ T cells sorted from PBMCs, obtained around 25 months after vaccination. The receptor source for this set is a man aged 50 to 75 who received an inactivated influenza vaccine. Each CDR3 is given with its conserved first and last residue. D genes are given only for firm matches. Size is stated for part of the rows, as once, few or many counts, or as a class when the clone is expanded.

>TRBD1|.|TRBJ1-6|TRBV28
TGTGCCAGCAGGGGACAGGGGTATAATTCACCCCTCCACTTT
CASRGQGYNSPLHF
>.|.|TRBJ2-2|TRBV4-1
TGCGCCAGCAGCCAACCGACCCAAATTCGAGGCGGGGAGCTGTTTTTT
CASSQPTQIRGGELFF
>.|few|TRBJ2-4|TRBV28
TGTGCCAGCAGTTCACCCCTCCTCACGCGTGCCAAAAACATTCAGTACTTC
CASSSPLLTRAKNIQYF
>.|.|TRBJ1-1|TRBV12-3/TRBV12-4
TGTGCCAGCAGTGGGGAGGGTAAAGGAGCGGCTTTCTTT
CASSGEGKGAAFF
>.|.|TRBJ2-1|TRBV7-2
TGTGCCAGCAGCTTACAGGGCGCGATGTTCGATGAGCAGTTCTTC
CASSLQGAMFDEQFF
>TRBD1|many|TRBJ1-2|TRBV5-1
TGCGCCAGCAGCGAGACAGGGAACTATGGCTACACCTTC
CASSETGNYGYTF
>TRBD1|many|TRBJ2-3|TRBV9
TGCGCCAGCAGCGTCGGACAGGGCACAGATACGCAGTATTTT
CASSVGQGTDTQYF
>TRBD1|many|TRBJ2-1|TRBV7-7
TGTGCTAGCAGCCGGGACAGGGGCTATGAGCAGTTCTTC
CASSRDRGYEQFF
>.|.|TRBJ2-7|TRBV5-6
TGTGCCAGCAGCCGCCGAGGGAGCCACGAGCAGTACTTC
CASSRRGSHEQYF
>.|.|TRBJ2-2|TRBV20-1
TGCAGTGCTAGGACAGGGAACACCGGGGAGCTGTTTTTT
CSARTGNTGELFF
>TRBD1|many|TRBJ2-7|TRBV6-1
TGTGCCAGCAGTCGGGACAGGCGCATCTCCTACGAGCAGTACTTC
CASSRDRRISYEQYF
>.|.|TRBJ2-1|TRBV9
TGTGCCAGCAGCGTAGGATCGGCCTCAGTTTACAATGAGCAGTTCTTC
CASSVGSASVYNEQFF
>.|.|TRBJ2-3|TRBV4-3
TGCGCCAGCAGCCAAGAGATGCTTAACACGCAGTATTTT
CASSQEMLNTQYF
>.|few|TRBJ1-3|TRBV20-1
TGCAGTGCTAGACTCACGGACAGAGGCTCTGGAAACACCATATATTTT
CSARLTDRGSGNTIYF
>.|.|TRBJ2-2|TRBV10-1
TGCGCCAGCAGTGGAGCGAGCTCCGGGGAGCTGTTTTTT
CASSGASSGELFF
>.|few|TRBJ2-2|TRBV24-1
TGTGCCACCAGTGATTTCTTAACCGGGACACTGAACACCGGGGAGCTGTTTTTT
CATSDFLTGTLNTGELFF
>.|.|TRBJ1-4|TRBV12-3/TRBV12-4
TGTGCCAGCAGTTTAGCAGGGCTTGGAGAAAAACTGTTTTTT
CASSLAGLGEKLFF
>.|.|TRBJ2-3|TRBV5-1
TGCGCCAGCAGCGGGACAACTAGCACAGATACGCAGTATTTT
CASSGTTSTDTQYF
>.|.|TRBJ2-3|TRBV9
TGTGCCAGCAGCGTAGGAGGACTAGATACGCAGTATTTT
CASSVGGLDTQYF
>.|few|TRBJ2-7|TRBV24-1
TGTGCCACCAGTGATGGTGCTAGCTACGAGCAGTACTTC
CATSDGASYEQYF
>.|few|TRBJ2-6|TRBV12-3/TRBV12-4
TGTGCCAGCAGTTTAGTCAGCTCTGGGGCCAACGTCCTGACTTTC
CASSLVSSGANVLTF
>.|.|TRBJ1-2|TRBV12-3/TRBV12-4
TGTGCCACGAGTAGGGATAACTATGGCTACACCTTC
CATSRDNYGYTF
>.|many|TRBJ1-1|TRBV5-1
TGCGCCAGCAGCTTCATAGGGGAGAACACTGAAGCTTTCTTT
CASSFIGENTEAFF